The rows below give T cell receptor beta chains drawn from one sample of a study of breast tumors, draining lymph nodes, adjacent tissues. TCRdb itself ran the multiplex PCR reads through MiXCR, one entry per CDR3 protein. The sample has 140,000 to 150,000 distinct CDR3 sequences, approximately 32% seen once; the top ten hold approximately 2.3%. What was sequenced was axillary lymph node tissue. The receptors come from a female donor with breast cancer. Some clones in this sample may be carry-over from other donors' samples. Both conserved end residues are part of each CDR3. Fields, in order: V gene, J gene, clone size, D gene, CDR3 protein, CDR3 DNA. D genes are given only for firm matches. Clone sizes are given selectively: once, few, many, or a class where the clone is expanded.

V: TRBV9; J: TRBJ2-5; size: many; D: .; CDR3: CASSLQMGGAVETQYF; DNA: TGTGCCAGCAGCCTCCAGATGGGGGGGGCCGTGGAGACCCAGTACTTC
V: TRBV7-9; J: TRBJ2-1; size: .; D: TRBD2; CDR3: CASVAGGHNEQFF; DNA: TGTGCCAGCGTAGCGGGGGGCCACAATGAGCAGTTCTTC
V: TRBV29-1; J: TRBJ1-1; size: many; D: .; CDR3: CSVGSQDTEAFF; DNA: TGCAGCGTTGGTAGTCAGGACACTGAAGCTTTCTTT
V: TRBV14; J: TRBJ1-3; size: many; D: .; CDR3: CASSQTRDTIYF; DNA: TGTGCCAGCAGCCAAACTCGGGACACCATATATTTT
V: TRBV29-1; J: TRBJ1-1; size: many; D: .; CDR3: CSVRGVTNTEAFF; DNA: TGCAGCGTGAGGGGTGTCACGAACACTGAAGCTTTCTTT
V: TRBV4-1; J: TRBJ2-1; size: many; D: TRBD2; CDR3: CASSQTYGLAGGRSSYNEQFF; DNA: TGCGCCAGCAGCCAAACATACGGACTAGCGGGGGGCAGGAGCTCCTACAATGAGCAGTTCTTC
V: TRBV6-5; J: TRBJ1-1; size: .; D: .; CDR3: CASSYGATEASF; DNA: TGTGCCAGCAGTTACGGCGCCACTGAAGCTTCCTTT
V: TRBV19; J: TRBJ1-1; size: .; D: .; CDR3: CASTVLWPGTEAFF; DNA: TGTGCCAGTACGGTGTTATGGCCGGGGACTGAAGCTTTCTTT
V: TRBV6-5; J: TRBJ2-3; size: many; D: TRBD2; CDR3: CASSLLAGGITDTQYF; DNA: TGTGCCAGCAGCTTACTAGCGGGGGGAATCACAGATACGCAGTATTTT
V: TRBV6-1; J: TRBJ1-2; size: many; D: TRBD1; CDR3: CASSLDRGQGYTF; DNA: TGTGCCAGCAGTTTGGACAGGGGGCAAGGCTACACCTTC
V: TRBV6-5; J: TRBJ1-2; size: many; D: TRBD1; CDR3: CASSTPGQGRSGYTF; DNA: TGTGCCAGCAGTACCCCCGGACAGGGGCGCAGTGGCTACACCTTC
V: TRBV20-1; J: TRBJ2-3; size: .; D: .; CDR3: CSATRGTDTQYF; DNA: TGCAGTGCTACCCGGGGGACAGATACGCAGTATTTT
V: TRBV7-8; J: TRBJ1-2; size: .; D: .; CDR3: CAGSSTGPCGYTF; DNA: TGTGCCGGCAGCTCAACTGGACCCTGTGGCTACACCTTC
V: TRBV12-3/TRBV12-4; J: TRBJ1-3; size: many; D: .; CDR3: CASSPQRGNTIYF; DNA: TGTGCCAGCAGCCCCCAGAGAGGAAACACCATATATTTT
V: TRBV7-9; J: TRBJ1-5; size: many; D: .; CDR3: CASSLFGNQPQHF; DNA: TGTGCCAGCAGCTTATTTGGCAATCAGCCCCAGCATTTT
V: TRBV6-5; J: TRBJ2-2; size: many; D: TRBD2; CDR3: CASSYSRGLAGAWTGELFF; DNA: TGTGCCAGCAGTTACTCGCGTGGACTAGCGGGGGCCTGGACCGGGGAGCTGTTTTTT
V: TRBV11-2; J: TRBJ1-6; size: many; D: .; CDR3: CASRATETNNSPLHF; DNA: TGTGCCAGCAGAGCGACAGAAACAAATAATTCACCCCTCCACTTT
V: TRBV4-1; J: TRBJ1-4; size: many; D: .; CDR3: CASSQEWQGDEKLFF; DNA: TGCGCCAGCAGCCAAGAATGGCAGGGCGATGAAAAACTGTTTTTT
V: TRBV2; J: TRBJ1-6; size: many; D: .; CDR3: CASTAGNNSPLHF; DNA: TGTGCCAGCACTGCAGGGAATAATTCACCCCTCCACTTT
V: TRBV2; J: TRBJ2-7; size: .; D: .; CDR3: CASSTPQMYEQYF; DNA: TGTGCCAGCAGTACCCCACAGATGTACGAGCAGTACTTC
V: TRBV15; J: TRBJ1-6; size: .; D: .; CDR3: CATSRDKGALHF; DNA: TGTGCCACCAGCAGAGACAAGGGGGCCCTCCACTTT
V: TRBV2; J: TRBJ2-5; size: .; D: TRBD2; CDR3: CASSRGITSGGAEETHYF; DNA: TGTGCCAGCAGCAGGGGTATAACTAGCGGGGGGGCCGAAGAGACCCACTACTTC
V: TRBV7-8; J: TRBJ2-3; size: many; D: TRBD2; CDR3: CASSPGLASTDTQYF; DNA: TGTGCCAGCAGCCCTGGACTAGCGTCCACAGATACGCAGTATTTT
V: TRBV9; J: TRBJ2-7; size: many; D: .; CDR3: CASSVGLVSYEQYF; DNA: TGTGCCAGCAGCGTAGGGCTAGTCTCCTACGAGCAGTACTTC
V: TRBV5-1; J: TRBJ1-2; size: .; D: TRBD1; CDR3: CASSTTGGNYGYTF; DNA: TGCGCCAGCAGCACTACAGGGGGCAACTATGGCTACACCTTC
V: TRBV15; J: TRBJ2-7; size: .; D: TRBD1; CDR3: CAASSLQGQYYEQYF; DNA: TGTGCCGCCAGCAGCTTGCAGGGACAGTACTACGAGCAGTACTTC
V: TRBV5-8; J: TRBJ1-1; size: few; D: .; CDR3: CASSLVGQGNAEAFF; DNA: TGTGCCAGCAGCTTGGTCGGGCAGGGAAACGCTGAAGCTTTCTTT
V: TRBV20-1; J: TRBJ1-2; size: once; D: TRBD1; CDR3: CSSLGTELYGYTF; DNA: TGCAGCTCCCTCGGGACAGAACTTTATGGCTACACCTTC
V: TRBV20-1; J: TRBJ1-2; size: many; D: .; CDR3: CSAGPTGDYGYTF; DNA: TGCAGTGCTGGGCCGACAGGAGACTATGGCTACACCTTC
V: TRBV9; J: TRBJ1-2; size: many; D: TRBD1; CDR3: CASSVSGQGARGSTF; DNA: TGTGCCAGCAGCGTGAGTGGGCAGGGGGCGCGTGGCTCCACCTTC
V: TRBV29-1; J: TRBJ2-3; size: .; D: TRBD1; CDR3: CSVAPGQGADTQYF; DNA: TGCAGCGTTGCCCCTGGACAGGGTGCAGATACGCAGTATTTT
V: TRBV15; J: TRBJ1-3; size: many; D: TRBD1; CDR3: CATNPGQGFGNTIYF; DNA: TGTGCCACTAATCCGGGACAGGGCTTTGGAAACACCATATATTTT
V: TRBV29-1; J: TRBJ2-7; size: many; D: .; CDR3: CSVSRTAHEQYF; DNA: TGCAGCGTCAGCCGGACGGCCCACGAGCAGTACTTC